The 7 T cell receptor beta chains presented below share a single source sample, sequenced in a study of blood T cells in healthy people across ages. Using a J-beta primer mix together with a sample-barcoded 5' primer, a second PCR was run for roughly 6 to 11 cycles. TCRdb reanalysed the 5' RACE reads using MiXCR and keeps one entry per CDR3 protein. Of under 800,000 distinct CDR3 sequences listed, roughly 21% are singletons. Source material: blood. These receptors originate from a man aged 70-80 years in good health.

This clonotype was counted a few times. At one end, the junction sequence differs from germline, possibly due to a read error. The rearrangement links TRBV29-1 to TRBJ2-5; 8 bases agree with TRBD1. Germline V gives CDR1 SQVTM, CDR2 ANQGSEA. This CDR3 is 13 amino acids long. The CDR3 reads CSVCGQGQGTQYF. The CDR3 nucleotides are TGCAGCGTTTGCGGACAGGGCCAAGGGACCCAGTACTTC.

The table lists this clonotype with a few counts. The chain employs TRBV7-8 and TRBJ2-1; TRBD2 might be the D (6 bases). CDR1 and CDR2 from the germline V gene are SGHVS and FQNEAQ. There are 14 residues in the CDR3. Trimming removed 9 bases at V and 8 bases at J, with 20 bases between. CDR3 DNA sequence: TGTGCCAGTTCCACGAGTGGCGGGAATTATGAGCAGTTCTTC. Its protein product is CASSTSGGNYEQFF.

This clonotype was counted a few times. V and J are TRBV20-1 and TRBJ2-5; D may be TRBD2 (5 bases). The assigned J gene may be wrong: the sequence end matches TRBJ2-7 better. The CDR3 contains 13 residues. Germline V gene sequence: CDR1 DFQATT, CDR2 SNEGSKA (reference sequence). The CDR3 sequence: CSASAGVLYEQYF. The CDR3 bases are TGCAGTGCTAGTGCGGGCGTCCTCTACGAGCAGTACTTC.

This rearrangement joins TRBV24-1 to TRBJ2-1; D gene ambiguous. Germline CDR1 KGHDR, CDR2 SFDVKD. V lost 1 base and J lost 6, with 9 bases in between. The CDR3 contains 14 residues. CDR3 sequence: CATSDFRVGNEQFF. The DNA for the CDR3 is TGTGCCACCAGTGATTTCCGGGTGGGCAATGAGCAGTTCTTC.

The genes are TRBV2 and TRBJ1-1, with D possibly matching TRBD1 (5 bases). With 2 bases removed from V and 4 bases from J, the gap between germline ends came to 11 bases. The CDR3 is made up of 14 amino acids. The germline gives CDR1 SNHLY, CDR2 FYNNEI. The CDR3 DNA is TGTGCCAGCAGTGAATTTGGGGGTAGCACTGAAGCTTTCTTT. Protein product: CASSEFGGSTEAFF.

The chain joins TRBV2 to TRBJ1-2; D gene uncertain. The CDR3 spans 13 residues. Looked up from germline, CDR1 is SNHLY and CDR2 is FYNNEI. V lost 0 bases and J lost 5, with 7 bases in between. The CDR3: CASSEAGRYGYTF. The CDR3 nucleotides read TGTGCCAGCAGTGAAGCCGGTCGTTATGGCTACACCTTC.

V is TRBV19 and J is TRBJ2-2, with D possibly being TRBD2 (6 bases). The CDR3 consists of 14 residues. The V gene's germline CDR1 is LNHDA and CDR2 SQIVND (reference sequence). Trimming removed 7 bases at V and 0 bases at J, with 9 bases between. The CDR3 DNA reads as TGTGCCAGTACGCGGGGCACGAACACCGGGGAGCTGTTTTTT. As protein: CASTRGTNTGELFF. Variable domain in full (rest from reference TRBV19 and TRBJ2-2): DGGITQSPKYLFRKEGQNVTLSCEQNLNHDAMYWYRQDPGQGLRLIYYSQIVNDFQKGDIAEGYSVSREKKESFPLTVTSAQKNPTAFYLCASTRGTNTGELFFGEGSRLTVL.